The entry below describes one T cell receptor beta chain. This entry comes from a study of T-cell reconstitution after alpha-beta-depleted transplantation in children. The CDR3 sequence is 17 residues long. After removal of 4 bases from V and 1 base from J, the junction contained 9 bases not matched to a gene. CDR1 is SGDLS and CDR2 is YYNGEE in the germline V gene. Library preparation (for TCRbeta) was performed with unique molecular identifiers. TCRdb reprocessed the PCR reads with MiXCR, giving one entry per CDR3 protein. The sample records hundreds of thousands of distinct CDR3 sequences, over 9.5% being singletons.

The source was PBMCs from the stem cell graft donor, collected from the stem cell graft. V gene TRBV9 combines with J gene TRBJ2-7; TRBD2 agrees at 12 bases. This TCR was recovered from a human donor who donated a stem cell graft to a child with acute myeloid leukemia. The CDR3 is CASSPRFGTSGSYEQYF. In nucleotides, the CDR3 is TGTGCCAGCAGCCCCCGGTTCGGGACTAGCGGGTCCTACGAGCAGTACTTC.